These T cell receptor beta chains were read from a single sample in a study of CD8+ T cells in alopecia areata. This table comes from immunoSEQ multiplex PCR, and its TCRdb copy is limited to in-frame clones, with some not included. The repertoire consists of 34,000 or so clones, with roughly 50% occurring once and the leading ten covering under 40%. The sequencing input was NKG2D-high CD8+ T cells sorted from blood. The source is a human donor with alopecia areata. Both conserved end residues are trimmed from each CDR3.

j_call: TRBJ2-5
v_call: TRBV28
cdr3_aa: ASSSGQGRETQY

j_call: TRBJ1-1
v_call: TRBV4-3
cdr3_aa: ASSPQEGMNTEAF

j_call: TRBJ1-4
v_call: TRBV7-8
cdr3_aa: ASSLARSGNEKLF

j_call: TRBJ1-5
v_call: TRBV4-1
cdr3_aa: ASSLGQGNQPQH

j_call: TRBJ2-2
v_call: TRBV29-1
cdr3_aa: SVTGWTGELF

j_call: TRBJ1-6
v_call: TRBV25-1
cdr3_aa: ASSWDRDNSPLH

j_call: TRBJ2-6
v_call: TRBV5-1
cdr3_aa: ASSWRGLGGANVLT

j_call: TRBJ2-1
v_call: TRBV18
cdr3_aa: ASLVGGDEQF

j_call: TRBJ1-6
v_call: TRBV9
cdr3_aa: ASSGRPTNNSPLH

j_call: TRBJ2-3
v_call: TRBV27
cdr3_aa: ASSARLASDTQY

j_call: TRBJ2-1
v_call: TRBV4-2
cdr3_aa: ASSQVGLEAGTSYNEQF

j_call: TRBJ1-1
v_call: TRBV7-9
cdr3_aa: ASSFVQTEAF

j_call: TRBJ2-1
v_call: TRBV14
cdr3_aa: ASSQDQGANEQF

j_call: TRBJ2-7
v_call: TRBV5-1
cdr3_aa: ASSFNFYEQY

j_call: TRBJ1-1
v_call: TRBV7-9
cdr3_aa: ASSLGGFTTEAF

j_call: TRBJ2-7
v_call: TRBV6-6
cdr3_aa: ASSYSVYEQY

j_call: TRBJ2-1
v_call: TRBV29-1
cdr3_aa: SAISGRARNEQF

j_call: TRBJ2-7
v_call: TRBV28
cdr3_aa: ASSLGLTYEQY

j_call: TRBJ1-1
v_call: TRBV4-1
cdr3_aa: ASSPGGTEAF

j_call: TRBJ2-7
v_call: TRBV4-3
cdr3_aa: ASSQEVSGNSYEQY

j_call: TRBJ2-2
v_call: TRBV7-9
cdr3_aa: ASSSPLIQGYEAGELF

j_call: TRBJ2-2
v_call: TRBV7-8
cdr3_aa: ASPTGGNTGELF

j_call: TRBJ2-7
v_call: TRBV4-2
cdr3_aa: ASSQGRQGASYEQY

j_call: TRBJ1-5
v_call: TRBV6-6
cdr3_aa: ASSNRGGNQPQH

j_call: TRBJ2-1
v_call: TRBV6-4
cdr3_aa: ASSPGASDEQF

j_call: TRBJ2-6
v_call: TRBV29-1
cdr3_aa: SVVTRGASGRRTGANVLT

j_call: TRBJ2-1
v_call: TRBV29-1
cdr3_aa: SVEVRRGQF

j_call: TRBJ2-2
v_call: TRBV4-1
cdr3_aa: ASLVNTGELF

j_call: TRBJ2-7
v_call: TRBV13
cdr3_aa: ASSLTGGIDEQY

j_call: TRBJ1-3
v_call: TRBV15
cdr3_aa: ATSRFRGSGNTIY

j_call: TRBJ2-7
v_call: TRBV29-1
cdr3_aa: SVEQDTPYEQY

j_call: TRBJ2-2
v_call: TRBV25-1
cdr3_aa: ASSELGAGENTGELF

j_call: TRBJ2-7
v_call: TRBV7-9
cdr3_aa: ASSPGTGDYEQY

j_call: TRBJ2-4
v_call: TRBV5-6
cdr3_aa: ASSLGGRGNIQY

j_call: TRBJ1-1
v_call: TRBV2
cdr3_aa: ASSELRKNTEAF

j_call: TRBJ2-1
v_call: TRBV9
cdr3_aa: ASSVWDLAAEQF

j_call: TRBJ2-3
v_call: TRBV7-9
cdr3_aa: ASSPTSGGASDTQY

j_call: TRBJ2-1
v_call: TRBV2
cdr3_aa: ASSGTSGMNEQF

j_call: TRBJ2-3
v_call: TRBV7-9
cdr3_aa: ASSLPSGGPPTDTQY

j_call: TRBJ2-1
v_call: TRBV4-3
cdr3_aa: ASSASGRVSYNEQF

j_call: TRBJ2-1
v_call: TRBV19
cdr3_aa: ASSIIGGNEQF

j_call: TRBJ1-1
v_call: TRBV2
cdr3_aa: ASSERNHLNTEAF

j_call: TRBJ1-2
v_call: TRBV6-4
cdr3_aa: ASSEGSGYGYT

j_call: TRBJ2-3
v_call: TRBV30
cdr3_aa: AWSDGGTGYGPTDTQY

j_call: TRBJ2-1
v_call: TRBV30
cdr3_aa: AWSVPNGRATEQF

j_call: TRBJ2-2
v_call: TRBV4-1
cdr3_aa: ASSQGGDTGELF

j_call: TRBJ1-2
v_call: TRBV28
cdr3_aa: ASTKLPGGTGEGYT

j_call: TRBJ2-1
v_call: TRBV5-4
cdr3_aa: ASSLWAAGGSYNEQF

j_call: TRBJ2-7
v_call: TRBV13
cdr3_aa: ASSSNPGGTHEQY

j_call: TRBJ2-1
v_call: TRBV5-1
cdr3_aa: ASSLGLAAYNEQF

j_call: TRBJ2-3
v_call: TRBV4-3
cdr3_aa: ASSRGDSPDTQY